This T cell receptor beta chain is from a study of circulating and synovial CD4+ cells in juvenile arthritis. With regard to this clone: Its antigen is unidentified.

The protocol was immunoSEQ multiplex PCR, while the TCRdb copy is restricted to in-frame clones and leaves out a portion. The table records tens of thousands of clones, 94% of them present only once. Study observations and caveats: These repertoires were less diverse than bulk blood CD4 repertoires. Traditional Vbeta family usage analysis missed the pathogenic-like versus bulk difference. CPL versus bulk CD4 samples: T cell genome counts differed by at least an order of magnitude.

CDR1 and CDR2 from the germline V gene are MNHEY and SVGAGI. With 2 bases clipped from V and 2 bases from J, the junction kept 4 bases outside the gene matches. The length of the CDR3 is 15 residues. This TCR was recovered from a human donor with juvenile idiopathic arthritis. The sequenced sample consisted of CD4+ T cells from blood. This chain uses TRBV6-5 with TRBJ2-3; 7 bases fit TRBD1. The CDR3 is CASSYRGQNTDTQYF. The CDR3 nucleotides read TGTGCCAGCAGTTACCGGGGACAGAACACAGATACGCAGTATTTT.